A selection of T cell receptor beta chains follows, all from one sample in a study of Ad26.COV2.S vaccination and SARS-CoV-2 variants. The table came from immunoSEQ multiplex PCR; TCRdb's copy has only in-frame clones and leaves some out. The repertoire holds roughly 300,000 clones, with around 88% as singletons. Sequencing was performed on peripheral blood, taken in a trial of Ad26.COV2.S vaccine versus placebo. These receptors were taken from a person aged 18-65 years who received the Ad26.COV2.S COVID-19 vaccine or a placebo. CDR3s include the opening cysteine and the closing phenylalanine or tryptophan. A D gene is named only where the DNA matches it firmly.

>TRBJ1-6|TRBV19|.
TGTGCCAGTAGTATCGTGACGGGCACGAATTCACCCCTCCACTTT
CASSIVTGTNSPLHF
>TRBJ2-5|TRBV28|.
TGTGCCAGCACCACTCCGCCGGCGACCCAGTACTTC
CASTTPPATQYF
>TRBJ1-1|TRBV28|TRBD1
TGTGCCAGCAGTTTCCCGGACAGGGGCGCTGAAGCTTTCTTT
CASSFPDRGAEAFF
>TRBJ2-3|TRBV19|TRBD2
TGTGCCACTAAGACTAGCGGCCCTAGCACAGATACGCAGTATTTT
CATKTSGPSTDTQYF
>TRBJ2-3|TRBV10-2|TRBD2
TGCGCCAGCAGTGTCGCAGCGGGAGGGAGCACAGATACGCAGTATTTT
CASSVAAGGSTDTQYF
>TRBJ2-5|TRBV9|.
TGTGCCAGCAGCGTAGGGGGGCGAGGAGAGACCCAGTACTTC
CASSVGGRGETQYF
>TRBJ2-5|TRBV29-1|TRBD1
TGCAGCACCCGACAGGGGTACCAAGAGACCCAGTACTTC
CSTRQGYQETQYF
>TRBJ1-4|TRBV9|TRBD1
TGTGCCAGCAGCGCCTCAGGGGGCGGTGGTGAAAAACTGTTTTTT
CASSASGGGGEKLFF
>TRBJ2-1|TRBV4-1|TRBD1
TGCGCCAGCAGCCAAGAGGGACAGGGGAACCACAATGAGCAGTTCTTC
CASSQEGQGNHNEQFF
>TRBJ1-1|TRBV7-2|.
TGTGCCAGCAGCTTAGTACAGGGAGGCACTGAAGCTTTCTTT
CASSLVQGGTEAFF
>TRBJ2-2|TRBV4-1|.
TGCGCCAGCCGGCCGGAGGCGTCCGGGGAGCTGTTTTTT
CASRPEASGELFF
>TRBJ2-7|TRBV3-1/TRBV3-2|TRBD1
TGTGCCAGCAGCCAAGTGGCAACAGGGGTCGGCGAGCAGTACTTC
CASSQVATGVGEQYF